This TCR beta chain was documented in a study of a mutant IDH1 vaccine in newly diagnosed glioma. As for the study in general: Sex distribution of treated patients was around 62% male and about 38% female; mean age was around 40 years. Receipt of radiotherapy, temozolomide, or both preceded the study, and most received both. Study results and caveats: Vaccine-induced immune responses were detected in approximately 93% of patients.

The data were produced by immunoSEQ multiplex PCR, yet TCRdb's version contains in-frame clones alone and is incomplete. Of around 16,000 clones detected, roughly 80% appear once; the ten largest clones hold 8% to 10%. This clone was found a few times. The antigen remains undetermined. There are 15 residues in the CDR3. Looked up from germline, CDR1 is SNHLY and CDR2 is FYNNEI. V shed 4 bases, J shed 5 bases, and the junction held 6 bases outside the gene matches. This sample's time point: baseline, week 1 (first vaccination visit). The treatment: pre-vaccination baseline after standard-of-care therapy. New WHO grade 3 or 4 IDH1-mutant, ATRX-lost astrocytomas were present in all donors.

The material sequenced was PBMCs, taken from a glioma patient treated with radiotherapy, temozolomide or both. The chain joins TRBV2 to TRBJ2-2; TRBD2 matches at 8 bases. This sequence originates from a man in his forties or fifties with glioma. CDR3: CASSVFSGSTGELFF. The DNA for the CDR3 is TGTGCCAGCAGTGTCTTCAGCGGGAGTACCGGGGAGCTGTTTTTT.